This record concerns one TCR beta chain sequence. This sample was included in a study of human T cells and chemical hapten exposure. TCRdb used MiXCR to reprocess the RACE reads, holding one entry per CDR3 protein. The table has roughly 120,000 distinct CDR3 sequences, 12% to 15% seen once. Germline-derived CDR1 and CDR2 are SQVTM and ANQGSEA. The CDR3 extends over 14 amino acids. Trimming pared 7 bases from V and 3 bases from J, leaving 15 bases between. Time point here: patch test 1, 2 weeks after DPC sensitization. Treatment reported: therapeutic diphenylcyclopropenone sensitization with weekly scalp DPC.

Sequencing used whole blood, obtained in connection with sensitization to the hapten diphenylcyclopropenone (DPC). The V and J genes are TRBV29-1 and TRBJ2-2, with a possible D match to TRBD2 (7 bases). This clonotype originated in a man aged 18 to 30 with alopecia areata. Some clones in this sample may be carry-over from other donors' samples. CDR3 nucleotides: TGCAGCGCCAAGGGCGGGGGCGACACCGGGGAGCTGTTTTTT. Amino acids: CSAKGGGDTGELFF.